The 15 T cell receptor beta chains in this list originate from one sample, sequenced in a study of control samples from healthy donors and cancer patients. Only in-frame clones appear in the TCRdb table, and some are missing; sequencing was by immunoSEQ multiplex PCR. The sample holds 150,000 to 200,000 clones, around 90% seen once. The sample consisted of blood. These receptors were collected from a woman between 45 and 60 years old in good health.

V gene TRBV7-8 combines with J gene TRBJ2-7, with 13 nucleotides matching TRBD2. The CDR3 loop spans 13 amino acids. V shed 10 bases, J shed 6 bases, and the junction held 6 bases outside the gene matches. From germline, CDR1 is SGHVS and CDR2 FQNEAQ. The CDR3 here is CATGLAGVGEQYF. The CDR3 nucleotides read TGTGCCACCGGACTAGCGGGAGTTGGCGAGCAGTACTTC. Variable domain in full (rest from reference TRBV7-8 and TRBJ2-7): GAGVSQSPRYKVAKRGQDVALRCDPISGHVSLFWYQQALGQGPEFLTYFQNEAQLDKSGLPSDRFFAERPEGSVSTLKIQRTQQEDSAVYLCATGLAGVGEQYFGPGTRLTVT.

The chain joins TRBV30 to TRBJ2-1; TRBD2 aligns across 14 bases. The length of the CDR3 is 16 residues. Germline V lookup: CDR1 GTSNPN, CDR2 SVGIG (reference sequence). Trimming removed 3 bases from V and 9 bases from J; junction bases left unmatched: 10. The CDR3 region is CAWSVTGTSGRTEQFF. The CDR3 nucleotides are TGTGCCTGGAGCGTTACCGGGACTAGCGGGAGAACTGAGCAGTTCTTC.

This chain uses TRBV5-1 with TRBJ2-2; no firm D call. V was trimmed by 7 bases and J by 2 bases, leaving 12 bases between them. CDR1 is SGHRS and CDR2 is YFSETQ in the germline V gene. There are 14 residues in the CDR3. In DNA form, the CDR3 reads TGCGCCAGCGAACCGCTGACTAACACCGGGGAGCTGTTTTTT. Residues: CASEPLTNTGELFF.

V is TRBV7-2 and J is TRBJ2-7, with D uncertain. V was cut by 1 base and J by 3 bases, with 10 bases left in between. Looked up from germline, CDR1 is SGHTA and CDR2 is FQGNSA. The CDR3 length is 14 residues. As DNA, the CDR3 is TGTGCCAGCAGCTTAGGCTCGCGGAGCTACGAGCAGTACTTC. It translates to CASSLGSRSYEQYF.

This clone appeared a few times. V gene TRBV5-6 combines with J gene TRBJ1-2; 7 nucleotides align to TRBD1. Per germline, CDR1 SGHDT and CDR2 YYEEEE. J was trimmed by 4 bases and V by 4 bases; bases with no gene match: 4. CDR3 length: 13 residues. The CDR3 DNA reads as TGTGCCAGCAGCGCGGACAGGACCTATGGCTACACCTTC. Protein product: CASSADRTYGYTF.

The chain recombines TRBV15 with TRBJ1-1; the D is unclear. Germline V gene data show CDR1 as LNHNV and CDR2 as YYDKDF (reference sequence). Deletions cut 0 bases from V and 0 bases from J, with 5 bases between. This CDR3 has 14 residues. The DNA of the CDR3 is TGTGCCACCAGCAGAGAACTAGTGAACACTGAAGCTTTCTTT. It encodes CATSRELVNTEAFF.

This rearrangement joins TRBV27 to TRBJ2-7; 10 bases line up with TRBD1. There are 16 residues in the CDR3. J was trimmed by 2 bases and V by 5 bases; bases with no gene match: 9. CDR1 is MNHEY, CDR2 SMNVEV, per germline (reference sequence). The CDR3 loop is CASSPLGDRGPYEQYF. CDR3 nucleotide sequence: TGTGCCAGCAGTCCACTGGGGGACAGGGGTCCCTACGAGCAGTACTTC.

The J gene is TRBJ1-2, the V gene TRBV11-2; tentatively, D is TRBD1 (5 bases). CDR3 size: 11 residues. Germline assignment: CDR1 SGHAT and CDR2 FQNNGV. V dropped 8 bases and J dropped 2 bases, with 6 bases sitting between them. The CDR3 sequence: CASGGNYGYTF. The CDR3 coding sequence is TGTGCCAGCGGGGGGAACTATGGCTACACCTTC.

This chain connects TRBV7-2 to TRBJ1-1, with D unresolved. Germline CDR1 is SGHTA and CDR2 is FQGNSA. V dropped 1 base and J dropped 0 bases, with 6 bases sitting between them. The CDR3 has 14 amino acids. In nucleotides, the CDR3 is TGTGCCAGCAGCTTAGTACACTTGAACACTGAAGCTTTCTTT. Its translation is CASSLVHLNTEAFF.

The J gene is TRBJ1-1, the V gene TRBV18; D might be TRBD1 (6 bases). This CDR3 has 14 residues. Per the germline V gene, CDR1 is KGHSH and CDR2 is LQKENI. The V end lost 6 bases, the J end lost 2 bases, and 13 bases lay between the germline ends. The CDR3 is CASSRGQQNTEAFF. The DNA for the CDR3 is TGTGCCAGCTCGCGGGGACAACAAAACACTGAAGCTTTCTTT.

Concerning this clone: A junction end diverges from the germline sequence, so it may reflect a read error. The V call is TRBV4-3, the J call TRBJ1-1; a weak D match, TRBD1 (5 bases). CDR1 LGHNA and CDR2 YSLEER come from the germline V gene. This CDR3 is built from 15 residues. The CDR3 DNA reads TGCACCAGCAGCCAAGAGCAAGGGGTCGGCACTGAAGCTTTCTTT. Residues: CTSSQEQGVGTEAFF.

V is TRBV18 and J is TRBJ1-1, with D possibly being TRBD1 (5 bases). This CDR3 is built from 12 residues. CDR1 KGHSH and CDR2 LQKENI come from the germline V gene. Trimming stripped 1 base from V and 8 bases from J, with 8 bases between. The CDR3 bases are TGTGCCAGCTCACCACGGGGGGGAGAAGCTTTCTTT. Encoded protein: CASSPRGGEAFF.

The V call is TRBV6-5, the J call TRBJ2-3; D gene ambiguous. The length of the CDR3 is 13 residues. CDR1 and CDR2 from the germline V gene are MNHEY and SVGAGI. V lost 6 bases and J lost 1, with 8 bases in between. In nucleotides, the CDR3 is TGTGCCAGCAGGGCCACCGGCACAGATACGCAGTATTTT. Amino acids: CASRATGTDTQYF.

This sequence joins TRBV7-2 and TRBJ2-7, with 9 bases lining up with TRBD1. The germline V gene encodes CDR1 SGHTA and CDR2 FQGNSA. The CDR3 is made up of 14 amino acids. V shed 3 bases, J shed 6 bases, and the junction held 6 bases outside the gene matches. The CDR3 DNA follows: TGTGCCAGCAGCTTCGGGACAGGGCCAGGCGAGCAGTACTTC. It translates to CASSFGTGPGEQYF.

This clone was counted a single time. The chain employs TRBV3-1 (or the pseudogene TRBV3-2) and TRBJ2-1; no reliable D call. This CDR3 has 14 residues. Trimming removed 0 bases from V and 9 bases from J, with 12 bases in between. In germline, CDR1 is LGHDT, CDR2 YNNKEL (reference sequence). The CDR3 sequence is CASSQDVAVGEQFF. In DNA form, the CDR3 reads TGTGCCAGCAGCCAAGATGTAGCTGTCGGTGAGCAGTTCTTC.